This T cell receptor (beta chain) was profiled in a study of shared clonotypes between healthy human individuals. Profiled with immunoSEQ multiplex PCR; TCRdb holds only in-frame clones, not every one. The data contain about 1.5 million clones, roughly 98% of them singletons. Memory CD4+ cells were the fraction left after CD45RA+ naive selection. There are 13 residues in the CDR3. The V gene lost 2 bases and the J gene lost 0 bases, with 5 bases spanning the gap. The germline CDR1 and CDR2 sequences are MNHNY and SVGAGI (reference sequence). The gene calls are TRBV6-6 and TRBJ2-7; D remains ambiguous. Sequenced material: naive CD4+ T cells sorted from blood. The subset is: CD45RA+ positively selected. The sequence came from a man aged 30 to 39 in good health. This CDR3 reads CASSYVASYEQYF. In DNA, the CDR3 is TGTGCCAGCAGTTACGTGGCCTCCTACGAGCAGTACTTC.